This record covers a single TCR beta chain. Antigen specificity is unknown. The record originates from a study of T cell repertoires in cytomegalovirus infection. About the study: HLA-B-restricted CMV epitopes that are well studied, plus recently identified HLA-C-restricted ones, were used by the study. A matching HLA type, together with CMV infection, was signaled by public TCR beta signatures.

General study results and limits: CMV-specific HLA-C-restricted TCR beta clonotypes dominated the ex vivo response. People with CMV and the relevant HLA were identified by cumulative public TCR beta family frequency.

Each CDR3 protein is one row after TCRdb ran MiXCR on the reads. The sample has approximately 730,000 distinct CDR3 sequences; 29% are singletons. This TCR derives from a human donor in good health (CMV status not recorded). Some clones in this sample may be carry-over from other donors' samples. Sequencing was performed on cultured CD8+ T cells from PBMCs, taken from culture after CMV antigen stimulation.

CDR3 DNA sequence: TGTGCCAGCAGCGCGACCGGGACGGGGAATGAAAAACTGTTTTTT. This gives the protein CASSATGTGNEKLFF. This rearrangement joins TRBV6-4 to TRBJ1-4; possibly TRBD1 for D (5 bases). The CDR3 has 15 residues. Germline V CDR1 and CDR2: MRHNA, SNTAGT. The V end was cut by 6 bases, the J end by 5 bases, with 16 bases between.